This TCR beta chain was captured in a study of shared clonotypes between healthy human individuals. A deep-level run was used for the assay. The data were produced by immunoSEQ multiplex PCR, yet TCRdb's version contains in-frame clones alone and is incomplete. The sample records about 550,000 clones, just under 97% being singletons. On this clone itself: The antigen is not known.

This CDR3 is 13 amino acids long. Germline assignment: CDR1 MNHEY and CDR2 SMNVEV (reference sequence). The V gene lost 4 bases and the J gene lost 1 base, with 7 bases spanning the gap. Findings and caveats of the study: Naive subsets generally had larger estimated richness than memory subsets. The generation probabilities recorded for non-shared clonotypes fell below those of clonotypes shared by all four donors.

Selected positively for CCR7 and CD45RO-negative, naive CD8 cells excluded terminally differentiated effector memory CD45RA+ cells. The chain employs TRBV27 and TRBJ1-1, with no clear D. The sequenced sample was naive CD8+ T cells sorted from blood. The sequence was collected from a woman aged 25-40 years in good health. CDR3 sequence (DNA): TGTGCCAGCAGTTCTAAAGGGAACACTGAAGCTTTCTTT. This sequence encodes CASSSKGNTEAFF.